This TCR beta chain comes out of a study of post-analysis software for immune sequencing data. Study-level information: Clinical courses comprised relapsing-remitting, secondary progressive and progressive-relapsing multiple sclerosis.

V dropped 3 bases and J dropped 6; count of bases not matched to a gene: 8. Looked up from germline, CDR1 is DFQATT and CDR2 is SNEGSKA (reference sequence). This CDR3 spans 15 amino acids. Unique molecular identifiers were carried by the TCR beta cDNA libraries. Each batch of 1 to 10 million T cells produced a few hundred thousand cDNA molecules. MiXCR, run by TCRdb on the PCR reads, gives a single entry per CDR3 protein. Among 600,000 to 700,000 distinct CDR3 sequences listed, roughly three fifths were seen once. General study points: Significantly lower normalized Chao1 diversity was found in patients with multiple sclerosis relative to controls. Relative to controls, patients had several TRBV segments at higher frequency, with TRBV5-6, TRBV5-1 and TRBV20-1 among these. F measure showed strong co-clustering of same-batch samples.

This clonotype was observed a few times. What it recognizes is unknown. The TCR originated in a girl between 2 and 10 years old with multiple sclerosis. The chain joins TRBV20-1 to TRBJ2-1, with TRBD2 matching 10 bases. Sequencing was carried out using blood. The CDR3 here is CSAREASGGPNEQFF. CDR3 nucleotides: TGCAGTGCTAGGGAGGCTAGCGGGGGCCCCAATGAGCAGTTCTTC.